These 5 T cell receptor beta chains originate from one sample sequenced in a study of blood T cell repertoires in COVID-19. Repertoires were generated with immunoSEQ multiplex PCR, while TCRdb's copy carries only in-frame clones and drops some. Of tens of thousands of clones listed, approximately 93% are singletons. The specimen was peripheral blood. The receptors here all came from a man aged 55 to 70 with acute or convalescent COVID-19.

The J gene is TRBJ2-3, the V gene TRBV19; 8 bases match TRBD2. The CDR3 is 17 amino acids. Germline V lookup: CDR1 LNHDA, CDR2 SQIVND (reference sequence). V lost 3 bases to trimming and J lost 2 bases; unmatched junction nucleotides: 10. The CDR3 reads CASSIIGLAGYTDTQYF. CDR3 coding DNA: TGTGCCAGTAGTATTATAGGGTTAGCGGGGTACACAGATACGCAGTATTTT.

J is TRBJ2-5 and V is TRBV30; D call uncertain. V shed 3 bases and J shed 2 bases, with 4 bases lying between them. Looked up from germline, CDR1 is GTSNPN and CDR2 is SVGIG (reference sequence). CDR3 length: 11 amino acids. This CDR3 reads CAWRRQETQYF. The DNA of the CDR3 is TGTGCCTGGAGGAGGCAAGAGACCCAGTACTTC. Filled out from reference TRBV30 and TRBJ2-5, the complete variable domain reads SQTIHQWPATLVQPVGSPLSLECTVEGTSNPNLYWYRQAAGRGLQLLFYSVGIGQISSEVPQNLSASRPQDRQFILSSKKLLLSDSGFYLCAWRRQETQYFGPGTRLLVL.

The V and J genes are TRBV29-1 and TRBJ2-7, with 7 bases that match TRBD1. This CDR3 has 14 amino acids. The trim removed 6 bases at V and 2 bases at J, leaving 10 bases unmatched. Germline lookup yields CDR1 SQVTM and CDR2 ANQGSEA. As DNA, the CDR3 is TGCAGCGTCGCGCCACAGGGGCGGGCCTACGAGCAGTACTTC. It is translated as CSVAPQGRAYEQYF.

J is TRBJ2-1 and V is TRBV2; the match to TRBD2 covers 12 bases. The J segment lost 11 bases and the V segment lost 5 bases, leaving 10 bases of the junction unmatched. The germline V gene has CDR1 SNHLY and CDR2 FYNNEI. The CDR3 is 15 amino acids. In DNA form, the CDR3 reads TGTGCCAGCAGTCGGAGTGTGACTAGCGGGAGTAAGCAGTTCTTC. Translating it yields CASSRSVTSGSKQFF.

This clone was recorded a few times. The chain couples TRBV5-1 to TRBJ2-7; 11 bases are shared with TRBD2. The trim removed 4 bases at V and 6 bases at J, leaving 6 bases unmatched. This CDR3 spans 14 amino acids. Germline values: CDR1 SGHRS, CDR2 YFSETQ. The CDR3 nucleotides read TGCGCCAGCAGCATGACTAGCGGGACACCCGAGCAGTACTTC. Translation gives CASSMTSGTPEQYF. The full variable domain, in which reference TRBV5-1 and TRBJ2-7 provide the parts outside the CDR3, is KAGVTQTPRYLIKTRGQQVTLSCSPISGHRSVSWYQQTPGQGLQFLFEYFSETQRNKGNFPGRFSGRQFSNSRSEMNVSTLELGDSALYLCASSMTSGTPEQYFGPGTRLTVT.